Given below is one T cell receptor beta chain in context. Its antigen is as yet unknown. The PCR made use of 60 Vbeta and 13 Jbeta primers. Libraries were prepared by immunoSEQ multiplex PCR; TCRdb keeps only in-frame clonotypes and omits some of them. The data show some 130,000 clones, approximately 81% seen once. The germline gives CDR1 SGHRS, CDR2 YFSETQ. The CDR3 consists of 16 residues. Trimming stripped 3 bases from V and 2 bases from J, with 17 bases between. The data belong to a study of cytomegalovirus exposure and HLA in healthy donors. Notes on the study in general: More than 15,000 TCR beta sequences were associated with HLA alleles at 0.05 false discovery rate in a later analysis.

The sample taken for sequencing was PBMCs. The rearrangement links TRBV5-1 to TRBJ1-2; the D gene is possibly TRBD1 (6 bases). The sequence was obtained from a male donor in good health and CMV-seronegative. The CDR3 DNA reads as TGCGCCAGCAGCTCTAGACGGCAGGGGACCAACTATGGCTACACCTTC. It yields the protein CASSSRRQGTNYGYTF.